This TCR beta chain was sequenced in a study of T cell repertoires in cytomegalovirus infection. Study as a whole: Recently identified HLA-C-restricted CMV epitopes were among the peptides used.

Germline CDR1 is SGHNT and CDR2 is YYREEE (reference sequence). The length of the CDR3 is 17 residues. Trimming cost V 0 bases and J 0 bases, with 10 bases left between them. In its sample, this clonotype was seen a few times. Its antigen is as yet unknown. Study findings and constraints: Summed frequency of shared TCR beta families picked out CMV carriers who also had the relevant HLA.

TCRdb passed the reads through MiXCR, listing each CDR3 protein once. The sample lists 650,000 to 850,000 distinct CDR3 sequences, about 27% occurring once. This sample comprised cultured CD8+ T cells from PBMCs, obtained from culture after CMV antigen stimulation. The clonotype comes from a human donor in good health (CMV status not recorded). Some clones in this sample may be carry-over from other donors' samples. V gene TRBV5-4 combines with J gene TRBJ1-6; tentatively, D is TRBD1 (5 bases). CDR3 bases: TGTGCCAGCAGCTTGGTTCGGGGCAGCTCCTATAATTCACCCCTCCACTTT. This sequence encodes CASSLVRGSSYNSPLHF.